Following are 10 T cell receptor beta chains from one sample sequenced in a study of blood T cell repertoires in COVID-19. Assay used: immunoSEQ multiplex PCR; TCRdb lists only in-frame clones, some missing. Among over 100,000 clones listed, around 81% were seen once. Sequences were obtained from peripheral blood. The receptors shown here come from a woman aged 55-69 years with active or convalescent COVID-19.

The chain links TRBV24-1 to TRBJ2-6; 9 nucleotides align to TRBD2. The CDR3 is made up of 19 amino acids. Germline V gene data show CDR1 as KGHDR and CDR2 as SFDVKD. After removal of 5 bases from V and 0 bases from J, the junction contained 10 bases not matched to a gene. The CDR3 DNA sequence: TGTGCCACCAGTGCTGAATGGGCGGGAGGGGTCTCTGGGGCCAACGTCCTGACTTTC. It codes for CATSAEWAGGVSGANVLTF.

The J gene is TRBJ2-6, the V gene TRBV6-5; D perhaps matches TRBD2 (5 bases). V shed 8 bases and J shed 0 bases, with 8 bases lying between them. This CDR3 is built from 14 residues. Germline CDR1 is MNHEY and CDR2 is SVGAGI. CDR3 protein: CASPRDSGANVLTF. DNA for the CDR3: TGTGCCAGCCCGAGGGACTCTGGGGCCAACGTCCTGACTTTC.

This clone was seen once. The chain combines TRBV30 with TRBJ1-2, with unresolved D. V gave up 0 bases and J gave up 6 bases, with 8 bases separating them. CDR3 length: 12 amino acids. Germline-derived CDR1 and CDR2 are GTSNPN and SVGIG (reference sequence). CDR3: CAWSVGGNGYTF. In DNA, the CDR3 is TGTGCCTGGAGTGTAGGCGGAAATGGCTACACCTTC.

The gene calls are TRBV2 and TRBJ1-2; the match to TRBD1 covers 8 bases. The length of the CDR3 is 15 residues. With V trimmed by 8 bases and J by 7 bases, 15 bases remained unmatched. Germline V lookup: CDR1 SNHLY, CDR2 FYNNEI. DNA of the CDR3: TGTGCCAGCCAAGATGTGAGGACAGGGACTTTTGGCTACACCTTC. Amino acids: CASQDVRTGTFGYTF.

This rearrangement joins TRBV27 to TRBJ2-7; 10 nucleotides match TRBD2. CDR1 MNHEY and CDR2 SMNVEV come from the germline V gene (reference sequence). V lost 3 bases to trimming and J lost 0 bases; unmatched junction nucleotides: 8. The CDR3 has 17 residues. CDR3: CASSFRWLAGDSYEQYF. The CDR3 region has the DNA TGTGCCAGCAGTTTCCGATGGCTAGCGGGGGACTCCTACGAGCAGTACTTC.

The chain recombines TRBV28 with TRBJ1-2; D is possibly TRBD1 (5 bases). V lost 1 base to trimming and J lost 2 bases, with 11 bases between them. Germline V lookup: CDR1 MDHEN, CDR2 SYDVKM. The CDR3 is 15 amino acids. CDR3 residues: CASSLSDTSNYGYTF. The CDR3 DNA reads TGTGCCAGCAGTTTATCGGACACTTCAAACTATGGCTACACCTTC.

CDR3 DNA: TGTGCCAGCAGCTTCAGGACCGGACAGGAAAGCTCCTACGAGCAGTACTTC. Encoded protein: CASSFRTGQESSYEQYF. This chain links TRBV7-2 with TRBJ2-7; 7 positions agree with TRBD1. J lost 0 bases, V lost 3 bases, and 11 bases had no gene match. This CDR3 spans 17 amino acids. Per germline, CDR1 SGHTA and CDR2 FQGNSA.

The rearrangement links TRBV7-2 to TRBJ2-3; TRBD2 matches at 10 bases. Germline V CDR1 and CDR2: SGHTA, FQGNSA. After removal of 5 bases from V and 4 bases from J, the junction contained 15 bases not matched to a gene. The CDR3 extends over 18 amino acids. The CDR3 DNA is TGTGCCAGCAGCGGCCTTTTTCCAGGGACTAGCGCCCCAGATACGCAGTATTTT. Its protein is CASSGLFPGTSAPDTQYF.

J is TRBJ2-4 and V is TRBV6-5, with D possibly being TRBD1 (7 bases). Germline V gene lookup returns CDR1 MNHEY and CDR2 SVGAGI. CDR3 length: 13 residues. V lost 6 bases, J lost 3 bases, and 9 bases lay in between. The CDR3 loop is CASRRDSKNIQYF. Written as DNA, the CDR3 is TGTGCCAGCAGGCGGGACAGCAAAAACATTCAGTACTTC.

The chain recombines TRBV7-2 with TRBJ2-3; TRBD2 aligns across 7 bases. The CDR3 sequence is 16 residues long. Germline values: CDR1 SGHTA, CDR2 FQGNSA. V lost 1 base, J lost 4 bases, and 8 bases stayed unmatched. CDR3 nucleotide sequence: TGTGCCAGCAGCTTAGGAGTTGCGGGAGACCCAGATACGCAGTATTTT. Translated, it gives CASSLGVAGDPDTQYF.